These 30 T cell receptor beta chains were sequenced from one sample in a study of T cell repertoires in cytomegalovirus infection (dated by TCRdb to between 2018 and 2021). The reads were generated on an Illumina HiSeq 1500. Using fastp trimming at Q25 and MiXCR clonotype assembly, TCRdb reanalyzed the public sequencing data and kept in-frame beta chains. Rows with a matching CDR3 protein are joined into one entry that keeps the most common DNA and genes. The sample has a few hundred thousand distinct CDR3 sequences on record, more than 8% of them singletons. The ten largest clones take up approximately 4.5% of the sample. The source material was PBMCs. The receptors shown here come from a human donor in good health (CMV status not recorded). Some clones in this sample may be carry-over from other donors' samples.

The chain carries TRBV4-3 and TRBJ2-5, with 8 bases aligning to TRBD1. V dropped 0 bases and J dropped 2; count of bases not matched to a gene: 5. CDR3 length equals 16 residues. From germline, CDR1 is LGHNA and CDR2 YSLEER. The CDR3 is CASSQDDRGGQETQYF. CDR3 DNA: TGCGCCAGCAGCCAAGATGACAGGGGAGGACAAGAGACCCAGTACTTC.

The table lists this clonotype with many counts. The rearrangement links TRBV20-1 to TRBJ2-5, with 8 positions matching TRBD2. Germline CDR1 reads DFQATT; CDR2 reads SNEGSKA (reference sequence). V was pared by 3 bases and J by 2 bases, with 11 bases of the junction left unmatched. The CDR3 is 16 residues long. CDR3 nucleotides: TGCAGTGCTAGTTATATTATTAGCGGGGTACAAGAGACCCAGTACTTC. Translating it yields CSASYIISGVQETQYF.

This clonotype was seen a handful of times. J is TRBJ2-1 and V is TRBV3-1; no clear D gene. The length of the CDR3 is 13 residues. The germline gives CDR1 LGHDT, CDR2 YNNKEL (reference sequence). Between the trimmed V and J ends, which lost 1 base and 5 bases, there was a span of 6 bases. CDR3 loop: CASSQGFHNEQFF. CDR3 DNA: TGTGCCAGCAGCCAAGGATTCCACAATGAGCAGTTCTTC.

The V and J genes are TRBV7-9 and TRBJ2-1; D remains unclear. Between the trimmed V and J ends, which lost 5 bases and 9 bases, there was a span of 17 bases. The CDR3 consists of 14 residues. The V gene's germline CDR1 is SEHNR and CDR2 FQNEAQ (reference sequence). The CDR3 loop is CASSAARVAGEQFF. CDR3 in DNA: TGTGCCAGCAGCGCGGCCCGGGTGGCCGGTGAGCAGTTCTTC.

The rearrangement uses TRBV2 and TRBJ2-3, with D possibly being TRBD2 (6 bases). Germline V gene lookup returns CDR1 SNHLY and CDR2 FYNNEI. V lost 6 bases and J 5 bases, leaving 24 bases between the germline ends. CDR3 length equals 17 residues. The CDR3 nucleotides read TGTGCCAGCAGCACTGCCTCGACGGGGGTCCGGGGAGATACGCAGTATTTT. The encoded protein is CASSTASTGVRGDTQYF.

This clonotype was detected only a few times. The chain recombines TRBV7-2 with TRBJ2-1; 11 bases align to TRBD2. Germline V gene lookup returns CDR1 SGHTA and CDR2 FQGNSA. Trimming took 6 bases from V and 5 from J; bases not matched to a gene: 6. The CDR3 runs 15 residues. This chain's CDR3 is CASSPLAGVHNEQFF. The CDR3 region has the DNA TGTGCCAGCAGTCCACTAGCGGGAGTCCACAATGAGCAGTTCTTC.

The gene calls are TRBV6-1 and TRBJ1-1, with no clear D. Germline V lookup: CDR1 MNHNS, CDR2 SASEGT. The CDR3 is 13 residues long. V gave up 6 bases and J gave up 1 base, with 9 bases separating them. CDR3 in amino acids: CASRQRGNTEAFF. The DNA of the CDR3 is TGTGCCAGCAGACAGAGAGGGAACACTGAAGCTTTCTTT.

This chain connects TRBV20-1 to TRBJ2-1; TRBD2 matches 12 bases. Unmatched junction bases numbered 14, after V lost 5 bases and J lost 9 bases. The CDR3 runs to 16 residues. The germline gives CDR1 DFQATT, CDR2 SNEGSKA (reference sequence). DNA for the CDR3: TGCAGTGCTTCCCCCCTCCTAGCGGGAGGGCCGGTTGAGCAGTTCTTC. It translates to CSASPLLAGGPVEQFF.

The chain joins TRBV12-3 or TRBV12-4 to TRBJ2-1; 8 bases are shared with TRBD2. J lost 7 bases, V lost 9 bases, and 8 bases had no gene match. The CDR3 contains 13 residues. CDR3 sequence: CARELAGLNEQFF. CDR3 in DNA: TGTGCCAGAGAATTAGCGGGACTTAATGAGCAGTTCTTC.

This clonotype has ten or more counts. The V gene is TRBV6-2 or TRBV6-3, the J gene TRBJ2-7; D could derive from TRBD1 or TRBD2 (5 bases each). The V end was cut by 4 bases, the J end by 3 bases, with 13 bases between. CDR1 and CDR2 (germline): MNHEY, SVGEGT. The CDR3 consists of 14 residues. For the CDR3, the DNA is TGTGCCAGCAGTTCCCTAACGGGGCACTACGAGCAGTACTTC. This gives the protein CASSSLTGHYEQYF.

This clonotype appeared once. V and J are TRBV7-2 and TRBJ2-2; maybe TRBD2 (6 bases). V was shortened by 8 bases and J by 2 bases, with 15 bases between the two germline ends. From germline, CDR1 is SGHTA and CDR2 FQGNSA. This CDR3 is 15 amino acids long. DNA of the CDR3: TGTGCCAGCGGCCAAGCGCGGGGCAACACCGGGGAGCTGTTTTTT. It codes for CASGQARGNTGELFF.

This clonotype was seen more than once but under ten times. The J gene is TRBJ2-3, the V gene TRBV4-2; D is ambiguous. Trimming removed 1 base at V and 5 bases at J, with 22 bases between. This CDR3 is built from 18 residues. Germline-derived CDR1 and CDR2 are LGHNA and YNFKEQ. The CDR3 DNA is TGTGCCAGCAGCCAAGCTGGTAACAGCGTCGCCGGAAAAGATACGCAGTATTTT. Translated: CASSQAGNSVAGKDTQYF.

This clonotype was counted only a few times. The chain's CDR3 is CATSGLGSYEQYF. The DNA of the CDR3 is TGTGCCACCTCGGGATTGGGTTCCTACGAGCAGTACTTC. V gene TRBV6-5 combines with J gene TRBJ2-7, with D perhaps matching TRBD2 (5 bases). Trimming took 10 bases from V and 1 from J, leaving 14 bases between them. The CDR3 extends over 13 amino acids. Germline V gives CDR1 MNHEY, CDR2 SVGAGI.

In this sample, this clonotype turned up many times. The chain carries TRBV20-1 and TRBJ2-7; TRBD2 is a possible D gene (6 bases). The V gene's germline CDR1 is DFQATT and CDR2 SNEGSKA (reference sequence). Trimming took 5 bases from V and 7 from J, leaving 18 bases between them. The CDR3 spans 13 residues. The CDR3 bases are TGCAGTGCTCCATCGGGAGCGTTCGGGGAGCAGTACTTC. This sequence encodes CSAPSGAFGEQYF.

This clonotype has at least ten counts. The chain combines TRBV6-5 with TRBJ2-5; D is ambiguous. Germline V gene lookup returns CDR1 MNHEY and CDR2 SVGAGI. CDR3 length equals 14 residues. V dropped 5 bases and J dropped 0 bases, with 10 bases sitting between them. CDR3 DNA: TGTGCCAGCAGTACCCGCCTGTACCAAGAGACCCAGTACTTC. This encodes CASSTRLYQETQYF.

There are many counts of this clonotype. V usage is TRBV7-2 and J usage is TRBJ1-2, with 8 bases fitting TRBD1. The length of the CDR3 is 16 residues. The V gene's germline CDR1 is SGHTA and CDR2 FQGNSA. Unmatched junction bases numbered 12, after V lost 5 bases and J lost 4 bases. The CDR3 DNA reads TGTGCCAGCAGCCCCTACGTCGGACAGGGAACCTATGGCTACACCTTC. It codes for CASSPYVGQGTYGYTF.

This clonotype appeared a few times. The chain combines TRBV6-5 with TRBJ2-5, with a tentative D call TRBD1 (6 bases). The V and J ends lost 5 bases and 5 bases respectively, with 18 bases between them. Germline assignment: CDR1 MNHEY and CDR2 SVGAGI. This CDR3 region has 15 residues. The CDR3 nucleotides read TGTGCCAGCAGTCCGGGACACACGGGGCGGGAGACCCAGTACTTC. This encodes CASSPGHTGRETQYF.

This clonotype appeared a few times. The V and J genes are TRBV20-1 and TRBJ1-5; possible D gene TRBD1, 5 bases. Germline CDR1 is DFQATT and CDR2 is SNEGSKA (reference sequence). V gave up 6 bases and J gave up 2 bases, with 8 bases separating them. CDR3 size: 12 residues. The CDR3 spells CSAGRGNQPQHF. The CDR3 DNA reads TGCAGTGCGGGCAGGGGCAATCAGCCCCAGCATTTT.

This clonotype was detected ten times or more. The chain carries TRBV7-9 and TRBJ2-7, with a possible D match to TRBD1 (5 bases). Germline CDR1 and CDR2: SEHNR and FQNEAQ (reference sequence). The CDR3 totals 11 residues. Trimming removed 6 bases at V and 4 bases at J, with 7 bases between. The CDR3 region has the DNA TGTGCCAGCAGGTCAGGGTACGAGCAGTACTTC. Translation: CASRSGYEQYF.

This chain uses TRBV6-5 with TRBJ2-7, with TRBD1 matching 8 bases. The CDR3 totals 15 residues. V lost 5 bases, J lost 2 bases, and 8 bases stayed unmatched. The germline V gene has CDR1 MNHEY and CDR2 SVGAGI. For the CDR3, the DNA is TGTGCCAGCAGTACCGGGACAGGTTTACCCTACGAGCAGTACTTC. Translating gives CASSTGTGLPYEQYF.

For this clonotype: The limits of the CDR3 on the DNA are not certain, so only TCRdb's listed CDR3 is given. V and J are TRBV7-5 and TRBJ2-7; TRBD2, as called in the table, went unchecked against the DNA. TRBV7-5 constitutes a pseudogene. Both ends counted, the CDR3 spans 16 residues. The CDR3: CISVPEAYGGIYEQYF.

The chain couples TRBV7-9 to TRBJ1-2, with TRBD1 as a possible D gene (5 bases). CDR3 length: 14 amino acids. The germline CDR1 and CDR2 sequences are SEHNR and FQNEAQ (reference sequence). V was shortened by 4 bases and J by 2 bases, with 11 bases between the two germline ends. CDR3 sequence reads: CASSSGRGNYGYTF. The CDR3 DNA follows: TGTGCCAGCAGCTCGGGACGAGGAAACTATGGCTACACCTTC. Looking up the rest from reference TRBV7-9 and TRBJ1-2 gives the full variable domain: DTGVSQNPRHKITKRGQNVTFRCDPISEHNRLYWYRQTLGQGPEFLTYFQNEAQLEKSRLLSDRFSAERPKGSFSTLEIQRTEQGDSAMYLCASSSGRGNYGYTFGSGTRLTVV.

This clonotype was seen many times. This chain links TRBV12-3 or TRBV12-4 with TRBJ1-1; tentatively, D is TRBD1 (5 bases). This CDR3 has 11 residues. The V and J ends lost 6 bases and 5 bases respectively, with 7 bases between them. The CDR3 reads CASRGTTEAFF. CDR3 bases: TGTGCCAGCAGAGGGACGACTGAAGCTTTCTTT.

The rearrangement joins TRBV6-5 to TRBJ2-1; possible D gene TRBD2, 5 bases. The CDR3 extends over 13 amino acids. Germline CDR1 reads MNHEY; CDR2 reads SVGAGI. With 6 bases removed from V and 3 bases from J, the gap between germline ends came to 9 bases. The CDR3 DNA reads TGTGCCAGCAGGAGAGGGATCTACAATGAGCAGTTCTTC. The encoded protein is CASRRGIYNEQFF.

The CDR3 DNA sequence: TGTGCCAGCAGTTTTACTAGAGGCACAGATACGCAGTATTTT. It translates to CASSFTRGTDTQYF. V gene TRBV27 combines with J gene TRBJ2-3; a weak D match, TRBD2 (5 bases). V lost 3 bases and J 1 base, leaving 8 bases between the germline ends. CDR3 length: 14 amino acids. Germline assignment: CDR1 MNHEY and CDR2 SMNVEV (reference sequence).

This clonotype was seen many times. CDR3 DNA: TGTGCCAGCAGCTTAGGTTCCGGACCGGGGGGAAACACCATATATTTT. It codes for CASSLGSGPGGNTIYF. V and J are TRBV7-2 and TRBJ1-3, with no clear D. The V and J ends lost 1 base and 4 bases respectively, with 14 bases between them. Germline V lookup: CDR1 SGHTA, CDR2 FQGNSA. The CDR3 totals 16 residues. Supplemented by reference TRBV7-2 and TRBJ1-3, the full variable domain reads GAGVSQSPSNKVTEKGKDVELRCDPISGHTALYWYRQSLGQGLEFLIYFQGNSAPDKSGLPSDRFSAERTGGSVSTLTIQRTQQEDSAVYLCASSLGSGPGGNTIYFGEGSWLTVV.

This clonotype was counted at least ten times. The chain recombines TRBV7-2 with TRBJ1-2; no clear D. The V end lost 2 bases, the J end lost 0 bases, and 7 bases lay between the germline ends. Germline V gene sequence: CDR1 SGHTA, CDR2 FQGNSA. CDR3 length: 14 residues. The CDR3 sequence: CASSLSFSNYGYTF. The CDR3 coding sequence is TGTGCCAGCAGCTTATCCTTTTCTAACTATGGCTACACCTTC.

In this sample, this clonotype turned up a few times. The rearrangement joins TRBV12-3 or TRBV12-4 to TRBJ2-7; D may match TRBD1 or TRBD2 (5 bases each). Trimming pared 2 bases from V and 6 bases from J, leaving 14 bases between. The CDR3 runs 14 residues. CDR3 in DNA: TGTGCCAGCAGTTTATACCAGGGACCCTTCGAGCAGTACTTC. It specifies CASSLYQGPFEQYF.

Written as DNA, the CDR3 is TGTGCCACTCTGGGGGGCCCAAGCTCCTACGAGCAGTACTTC. Protein: CATLGGPSSYEQYF. The chain recombines TRBV7-9 with TRBJ2-7; D possibly uses TRBD1 or TRBD2 (6 bases each). V was cut by 10 bases and J by 0 bases, with 16 bases left in between. The CDR3 extends over 14 amino acids. Germline CDR1 and CDR2: SEHNR and FQNEAQ (reference sequence).

This chain joins TRBV19 and TRBJ1-1; 7 bases fit TRBD1. The V gene end was trimmed by 10 bases and the J gene end by 4 bases; junction bases not matched to a gene: 12. The CDR3 totals 14 residues. The germline CDR1 and CDR2 sequences are LNHDA and SQIVND (reference sequence). For the CDR3, the DNA is TGTGCCACCTCTCAACAGGGGTCGGGCACTGAAGCTTTCTTT. Amino acid sequence: CATSQQGSGTEAFF.